Following are 11 T cell receptor beta chains from one sample sequenced in a study of cytomegalovirus exposure and HLA in healthy donors. Primers: 60 Vbeta forward and 13 Jbeta reverse. Clones were sequenced by immunoSEQ multiplex PCR, and TCRdb holds only the in-frame ones, with some missing. The sample yields more than 95,000 clones, around 85% seen once. The specimen sequenced was PBMCs. The receptors here all came from a man younger than 35 in good health and CMV-seropositive.

The V and J genes are TRBV30 and TRBJ1-2, with 8 positions matching TRBD1. This CDR3 contains 15 residues. Germline V CDR1 and CDR2: GTSNPN, SVGIG (reference sequence). V shed 0 bases and J 5 bases; nucleotides not matched to a gene: 8. The CDR3 is CAWSVPQGAGYGYTF. In nucleotides, the CDR3 is TGTGCCTGGAGTGTACCTCAGGGGGCAGGTTATGGCTACACCTTC.

This chain joins TRBV7-2 and TRBJ2-5, with D possibly being TRBD2 (6 bases). V lost 2 bases, J lost 2 bases, and 9 bases lay in between. The CDR3 covers 14 residues. Germline V gives CDR1 SGHTA, CDR2 FQGNSA. CDR3 protein: CASSLQGRQETQYF. For the CDR3, the DNA is TGTGCCAGCAGCTTACAAGGGAGGCAAGAGACCCAGTACTTC.

V usage is TRBV25-1 and J usage is TRBJ1-2, with a possible D match to TRBD1 (5 bases). Trimming removed 4 bases at V and 5 bases at J, with 8 bases between. The germline gives CDR1 MGHDK, CDR2 SYGVNS. CDR3 length: 12 amino acids. CDR3 nucleotides: TGTGCCAGCAGTGTAGACAGATATGGCTACACCTTC. Translation gives CASSVDRYGYTF.

This chain joins TRBV30 and TRBJ1-4; 7 nucleotides match TRBD1. Germline V gene sequence: CDR1 GTSNPN, CDR2 SVGIG (reference sequence). V was clipped by 3 bases and J by 3 bases; unmatched bases: 7. The CDR3 runs to 15 residues. The CDR3 DNA follows: TGTGCCTGGAGCCCCTCGACAGGGCCTAATGAAAAACTGTTTTTT. It codes for CAWSPSTGPNEKLFF.

The chain couples TRBV2 to TRBJ1-4; tentative D call: TRBD1 (6 bases). CDR3 length: 13 amino acids. Germline V CDR1 and CDR2: SNHLY, FYNNEI. V was clipped by 7 bases and J by 7 bases, with 13 bases between them. The CDR3: CASKGRGAEKLFF. The DNA for the CDR3 is TGTGCCAGCAAGGGCAGGGGAGCTGAAAAACTGTTTTTT.

Within the sample, this clone is medium-sized. The rearrangement joins TRBV6-1 to TRBJ1-1, with TRBD1 matching over 8 bases. The CDR3 is made up of 14 amino acids. With V trimmed by 3 bases and J by 3 bases, 3 bases remained unmatched. From germline, CDR1 is MNHNS and CDR2 SASEGT. The DNA for the CDR3 is TGTGCCAGCAGTGAGGGACAGGTTTACACTGAAGCTTTCTTT. It is translated as CASSEGQVYTEAFF.

The gene calls are TRBV5-1 and TRBJ1-2; 11 bases match TRBD1. Germline loops: CDR1 SGHRS, CDR2 YFSETQ. This CDR3 comprises 18 residues. Trimming removed 0 bases from V and 5 bases from J; junction bases left unmatched: 12. In DNA, the CDR3 is TGCGCCAGCAGCTTGGGGCCTACCGGGACAGGGGGTAGTTATGGCTACACCTTC. It translates to CASSLGPTGTGGSYGYTF.

Comments on this clone: Other DNA sequences within the sample encode an identical CDR3. The chain links TRBV12-5 to TRBJ1-4; D is unresolved. V lost 2 bases, J lost 0 bases, and 4 bases lay in between. This CDR3 region has 14 residues. Germline V gives CDR1 LGHNT, CDR2 FRNRAP. CDR3 region: CASGLTATNEKLFF. The CDR3 DNA reads TGTGCTAGTGGTTTGACAGCAACTAATGAAAAACTGTTTTTT.

This clone came up once. The chain uses TRBV7-6 and TRBJ1-1; 7 nucleotides agree with TRBD1. The ends lost 2 bases at V and 8 bases at J; junction bases unmatched: 5. The CDR3 is 13 residues long. CDR1 and CDR2 from the germline V gene are SGHVS and FNYEAQ. DNA of the CDR3: TGTGCCAGCAGCTTATCAAGACAGGGCGAAGCTTTCTTT. It encodes CASSLSRQGEAFF.

This chain connects TRBV5-1 to TRBJ2-3; no clear D gene. The CDR3 extends over 15 amino acids. Germline V gene data show CDR1 as SGHRS and CDR2 as YFSETQ. Trimming left V 4 bases short and J 1 base short, with 13 bases between. The CDR3 DNA sequence: TGCGCCAGCAGCCTACGAAATCTCGGCACAGATACGCAGTATTTT. Translation: CASSLRNLGTDTQYF.

The V gene is TRBV11-2, the J gene TRBJ1-1; tentative D call: TRBD1 (6 bases). Between the trimmed V and J ends, which lost 1 base and 1 base, there was a span of 13 bases. The germline CDR1 and CDR2 sequences are SGHAT and FQNNGV. The CDR3 is made up of 16 amino acids. The CDR3 DNA reads TGTGCCAGCAGCTTAGTCCGGCTAGGGGGGAACACTGAAGCTTTCTTT. This gives the protein CASSLVRLGGNTEAFF.